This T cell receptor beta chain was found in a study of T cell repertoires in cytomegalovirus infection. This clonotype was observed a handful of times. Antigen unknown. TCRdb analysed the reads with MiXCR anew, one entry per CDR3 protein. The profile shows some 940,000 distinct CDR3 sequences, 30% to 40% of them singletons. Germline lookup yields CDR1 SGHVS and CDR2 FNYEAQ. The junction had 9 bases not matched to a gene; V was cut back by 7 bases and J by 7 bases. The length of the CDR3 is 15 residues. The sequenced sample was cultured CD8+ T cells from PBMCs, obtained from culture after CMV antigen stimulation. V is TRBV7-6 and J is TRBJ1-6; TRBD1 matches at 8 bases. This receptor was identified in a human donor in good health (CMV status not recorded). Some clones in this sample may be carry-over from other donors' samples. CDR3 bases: TGTGCCAGCACTCCTCAGGGGGCGCGGAATTCACCCCTCCACTTT. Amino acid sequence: CASTPQGARNSPLHF.